This paragraph covers one T cell receptor beta chain sequence. This receptor's antigen is unknown. The record has no base qualities; no much larger clone is one base away. This entry comes from a study of blood T cell repertoires in COVID-19 (dated by TCRdb to the early 2020s). Turning to the overall study: Collaborator samples came from the United States, Italy and Spain and covered acute and convalescent phases of COVID-19. The samples were drawn from two sources: the first 160 participants of the ongoing ImmuneRACE study, and fewer than 1,500 subjects contributed by 6 global collaborators. Where available, HLA class I and class II types were obtained from metadata supplied by the sample provider rather than from assay-based typing. Subjects who had been exposed to COVID-19, were actively infected with it, or had recovered from it provided the deeply sampled blood TCRbeta repertoires that made up the dataset. Sample metadata almost always included a de-identified subject ID, COVID-19 status, age in years and sex. The prospective study material was composed of cDNA or gDNA derived from T cells, B-cell-depleted T cells, or PBMCs. The repertoires were released in a freely available public database meant as a resource for research on the immune response to SARS-CoV-2. Beyond this particular receptor, the publication reports: Clinical and demographic metadata were provided uncurated, with the amount varying by source and participant.

TCRbeta CDR3 regions were amplified from genomic DNA using the immunoSEQ Assay, a bias-controlled multiplex PCR. As for the original processing: Nucleated cell counts per sample were estimated from amplification of reference gene primers within the assay. To quantify the absolute abundance of each unique TCRbeta CDR3 rearrangement, sequence reads were collapsed and filtered. For each sample, productive Simpson clonality was calculated by taking the square root of Simpson's diversity index across productive rearrangements. Imported from immuneACCESS, the table was reduced by TCRdb to in-frame sequences with V and J called. These copies leave out some clones; in studies compared against another copy, an unresolved V gene accounts for under half, and the cause of the remainder is not known. Clone size and V and J calls were adopted from that table, with D and trimming inferred from the DNA. This sample has about 220,000 clones in its table, and 65% to 85% of those were observed once. The ten largest clones represent about 13% of the sample.

V is trimmed back by 7 bases and J by 1 base, and the junction contains 7 bases that no gene match accounts for. For CDR1 and CDR2, the germline V gene lists SQVTM and ANQGSEA. Inclusive of the bounding cysteine and phenylalanine, the CDR3 is 14 residues long. Solely the CDR3 DNA is kept, with 42 bases framed from the first base. Collaborating institutions collected whole blood in K2EDTA tubes following their own protocols. Collaborator samples were shipped for TCRbeta analysis as frozen whole blood, isolated PBMCs, or DNA extracted from either sample type. This sequence uses TRBV29-1 and TRBJ2-5; TRBD2 agrees with 9 junctional bases. Source material: peripheral blood. The receptor comes from a human donor in a cohort sampled during active COVID-19. The CDR3 protein sequence reads: CSADLSGSQETQYF. Read as DNA, the sequence is TGCAGCGCTGACCTTAGCGGGAGCCAAGAGACCCAGTACTTC.